This record covers a single TCR beta chain. Germline V CDR1 and CDR2: MGHDK, SYGVNS. Between the trimmed V and J ends, which lost 1 base and 2 bases, there was a span of 17 bases. The CDR3 has 17 residues. The entry originates in a study of shared clonotypes between healthy human individuals. Profiling relied on immunoSEQ multiplex PCR, and the TCRdb table lists in-frame clones only, not all of them. The table includes about 2,500,000 clones, 90% to 95% detected once. Adult donors, all healthy and HIV-negative, had no recent acute infections or vaccinations. The sequenced sample was naive CD4+ T cells sorted from blood. The subset was: CD45RA+ positively selected. The chain combines TRBV25-1 with TRBJ2-5; the D call may be TRBD1 or TRBD2 (5 bases each). The TCR comes from a man aged 18 to 29 in good health. CDR3 in amino acids: CASSESGTAVVQETQYF. The CDR3 coding sequence is TGTGCCAGCAGTGAATCGGGGACCGCCGTGGTACAAGAGACCCAGTACTTC.